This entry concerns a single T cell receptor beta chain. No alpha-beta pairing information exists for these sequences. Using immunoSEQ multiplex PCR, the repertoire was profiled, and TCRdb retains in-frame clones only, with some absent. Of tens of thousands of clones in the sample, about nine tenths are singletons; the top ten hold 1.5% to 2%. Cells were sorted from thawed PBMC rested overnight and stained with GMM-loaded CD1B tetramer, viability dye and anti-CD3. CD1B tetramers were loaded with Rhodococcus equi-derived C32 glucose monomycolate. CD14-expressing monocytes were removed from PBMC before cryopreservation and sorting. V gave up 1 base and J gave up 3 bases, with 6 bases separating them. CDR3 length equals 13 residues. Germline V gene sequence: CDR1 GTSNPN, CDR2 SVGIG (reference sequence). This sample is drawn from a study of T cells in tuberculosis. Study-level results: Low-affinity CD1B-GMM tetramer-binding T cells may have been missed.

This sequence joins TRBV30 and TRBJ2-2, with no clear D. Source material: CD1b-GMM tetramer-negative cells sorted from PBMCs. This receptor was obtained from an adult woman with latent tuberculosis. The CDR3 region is CAWSASDTGELFF. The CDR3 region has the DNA TGTGCCTGGAGTGCCTCGGACACCGGGGAGCTGTTTTTT.